Listed below are T cell receptor beta chains from one sample, sequenced in a study of regulatory T cells in long-lasting Graves disease. MiXCR, run by TCRdb on the multiplex PCR reads, gives a single entry per CDR3 protein. The repertoire has some 440,000 distinct CDR3 sequences, 20% of them found once; the top ten carry 6.5% to 10%. The sample was peripheral blood mononuclear cells (PBMCs), taken when the disease was refractory, from a patient treated with antithyroid drugs. These receptors all come from a female donor with Graves disease. Each CDR3 is given with its conserved first and last residue. The D gene is left open where the match is weak. Clone size appears in some rows only: once, few, many, or a class for an expanded clone.

CDR3 DNA: TGTGCCAGCAGTTACACACGCGGACTAGCGGGAGGGCCGGAGACCCAGTACTTC; CDR3 protein: CASSYTRGLAGGPETQYF; V gene: TRBV6-2/TRBV6-3; clone size: few; D gene: TRBD2; J gene: TRBJ2-5
CDR3 DNA: TGTGCCAGCAGTGTTAGGACAGGGGCCTACGAGCAGTACTTC; CDR3 protein: CASSVRTGAYEQYF; V gene: TRBV6-1; clone size: few; D gene: TRBD1; J gene: TRBJ2-7
CDR3 DNA: TGTGCCAGCAGCCAGGGACAGGGGGTAAGGAACACTGAAGCTTTCTTT; CDR3 protein: CASSQGQGVRNTEAFF; V gene: TRBV3-1; clone size: many; D gene: TRBD1; J gene: TRBJ1-1
CDR3 DNA: TGTGCCAGCAGTGACCCGACAGGGGGCGTTAATGGCTACACCTTC; CDR3 protein: CASSDPTGGVNGYTF; V gene: TRBV28; clone size: few; D gene: TRBD1; J gene: TRBJ1-2
CDR3 DNA: TGTGCCAGCAAAGCAGTCTTTGGCGGTCAGCCCCAGCATTTT; CDR3 protein: CASKAVFGGQPQHF; V gene: TRBV6-1; clone size: -; D gene: -; J gene: TRBJ1-5
CDR3 DNA: TGTGCCAGCCGCCAGTGGGGGGTGATCCCAGTGACAGATACGCAGTATTTT; CDR3 protein: CASRQWGVIPVTDTQYF; V gene: TRBV6-1; clone size: -; D gene: -; J gene: TRBJ2-3
CDR3 DNA: TGTGCCAGTAGTACCGACAGGGGTGCCTACGAGCAGTACTTC; CDR3 protein: CASSTDRGAYEQYF; V gene: TRBV19; clone size: many; D gene: TRBD1; J gene: TRBJ2-7
CDR3 DNA: TGTGCCAGCAGCTTGGGGGCGGGTACTAGCACAGATACGCAGTATTTT; CDR3 protein: CASSLGAGTSTDTQYF; V gene: TRBV11-2; clone size: few; D gene: -; J gene: TRBJ2-3
CDR3 DNA: TGTGCCACTGTATTCTCAGGTAGTAAAAACACTGGAGCTTTCTTT; CDR3 protein: CATVFSGSKNTGAFF; V gene: TRBV28; clone size: -; D gene: -; J gene: TRBJ1-1
CDR3 DNA: TGCAGTGCTAGAACCCTTATAGAGACCCAGTACTTC; CDR3 protein: CSARTLIETQYF; V gene: TRBV20-1; clone size: -; D gene: -; J gene: TRBJ2-5
CDR3 DNA: TGTGCCAGCAGGGCCCGACAGGGGGGTCAGCCCCAGCATTTT; CDR3 protein: CASRARQGGQPQHF; V gene: TRBV2; clone size: once; D gene: TRBD1; J gene: TRBJ1-5
CDR3 DNA: TGTGCCAGCAGGGGCGGGACCTCTAATGAAAAACTGTTTTTT; CDR3 protein: CASRGGTSNEKLFF; V gene: TRBV5-5; clone size: many; D gene: -; J gene: TRBJ1-4
CDR3 DNA: TGTGCCAGCAGTGAAGACAGAAGATACACTGAAGCTTTCTTT; CDR3 protein: CASSEDRRYTEAFF; V gene: TRBV6-1; clone size: -; D gene: -; J gene: TRBJ1-1
CDR3 DNA: TGTGCCAGCAGTTTTGTGACAGACGAGCAGTACTTC; CDR3 protein: CASSFVTDEQYF; V gene: TRBV12-3/TRBV12-4; clone size: many; D gene: -; J gene: TRBJ2-7
CDR3 DNA: TGCAGTGCTAGTCAAGGCGTGGGACACGCTGGCTACACCTTC; CDR3 protein: CSASQGVGHAGYTF; V gene: TRBV20-1; clone size: -; D gene: -; J gene: TRBJ1-2
CDR3 DNA: TGTGCCATCAGCCCCGGGGGAAATGAAAAACTGTTTTTT; CDR3 protein: CAISPGGNEKLFF; V gene: TRBV10-3; clone size: many; D gene: -; J gene: TRBJ1-4
CDR3 DNA: TGTGCCAGCAGTTACTCGGTCAGCGCAGGCGGCGAGCAGTACTTC; CDR3 protein: CASSYSVSAGGEQYF; V gene: TRBV6-5; clone size: many; D gene: -; J gene: TRBJ2-7
CDR3 DNA: TGTGCCAGCAGCAGAAGCTCCTACGAGCAGTACTTC; CDR3 protein: CASSRSSYEQYF; V gene: TRBV6-1; clone size: many; D gene: -; J gene: TRBJ2-7
CDR3 DNA: TGTGCCAGCAGTTTGTCAGGGAACAATTCACCCCTCCACTTT; CDR3 protein: CASSLSGNNSPLHF; V gene: TRBV12-3/TRBV12-4; clone size: many; D gene: -; J gene: TRBJ1-6
CDR3 DNA: TGTGCCACCAGTGATGGCTACACCTTC; CDR3 protein: CATSDGYTF; V gene: TRBV24-1; clone size: -; D gene: -; J gene: TRBJ1-2
CDR3 DNA: TGTGCCAGCAGCTTAGAACTAGCTGGCGATGAGCAGTTCTTC; CDR3 protein: CASSLELAGDEQFF; V gene: TRBV7-8; clone size: -; D gene: -; J gene: TRBJ2-1
CDR3 DNA: TGCAGTTCAGCCAAAGGGGAGACCCAGTACTTC; CDR3 protein: CSSAKGETQYF; V gene: TRBV20-1; clone size: many; D gene: -; J gene: TRBJ2-5
CDR3 DNA: TGTGCCAGCAGGACCGGGACAGGGGATTCACCCCTCCACTTT; CDR3 protein: CASRTGTGDSPLHF; V gene: TRBV6-2/TRBV6-3; clone size: many; D gene: TRBD1; J gene: TRBJ1-6
CDR3 DNA: TGTGCCAGCAGCTTAACAAGGACGGGACATGGAAACACCATATATTTT; CDR3 protein: CASSLTRTGHGNTIYF; V gene: TRBV6-2/TRBV6-3; clone size: -; D gene: -; J gene: TRBJ1-3
CDR3 DNA: TGTGCCACCGTACCGGGATCCTATGGCTACACCTTC; CDR3 protein: CATVPGSYGYTF; V gene: TRBV12-3/TRBV12-4; clone size: many; D gene: -; J gene: TRBJ1-2
CDR3 DNA: TGTGCCAGCAGTGAAGGCCACGAGCAGTACTTC; CDR3 protein: CASSEGHEQYF; V gene: TRBV2; clone size: many; D gene: -; J gene: TRBJ2-7
CDR3 DNA: TGCGCCAGCAGCCAAGGGTCGGGGCCCCAGCATTTT; CDR3 protein: CASSQGSGPQHF; V gene: TRBV4-1; clone size: -; D gene: -; J gene: TRBJ1-5
CDR3 DNA: TGTGCCAGCAGTGCCTCGACAGCTCCCAGCACAGATACGCAGTATTTT; CDR3 protein: CASSASTAPSTDTQYF; V gene: TRBV2; clone size: -; D gene: -; J gene: TRBJ2-3
CDR3 DNA: TGTGCCAGCAGGAAAGCGGGACAAGAGACCCAGTACTTC; CDR3 protein: CASRKAGQETQYF; V gene: TRBV9; clone size: -; D gene: TRBD2; J gene: TRBJ2-5
CDR3 DNA: TGTGCCATCAGTGACGCTGGGAACACTGAAGCTTTCTTT; CDR3 protein: CAISDAGNTEAFF; V gene: TRBV10-3; clone size: many; D gene: -; J gene: TRBJ1-1
CDR3 DNA: TGCAGTGCTAGAGGGGGGGTTTACTCCTACGAGCAGTACTTC; CDR3 protein: CSARGGVYSYEQYF; V gene: TRBV20-1; clone size: -; D gene: -; J gene: TRBJ2-7
CDR3 DNA: TGCAGTGCTAGCGGGACCCGCTACGAGCAGTACTTC; CDR3 protein: CSASGTRYEQYF; V gene: TRBV20-1; clone size: -; D gene: -; J gene: TRBJ2-7
CDR3 DNA: TGCAGTGCAGAGAGGGGGGGGCAGTACACTGAAGCTTTCTTT; CDR3 protein: CSAERGGQYTEAFF; V gene: TRBV20-1; clone size: many; D gene: -; J gene: TRBJ1-1
CDR3 DNA: TGCGCCAGCAGCCAAGATTTTTTTAGGATGTTACTAGGGAGCTACACCTTC; CDR3 protein: CASSQDFFRMLLGSYTF; V gene: TRBV4-1; clone size: -; D gene: -; J gene: TRBJ1-2
CDR3 DNA: TGTGCCAGCAGCTTGGGAAATAACTATGGCTACACCTTC; CDR3 protein: CASSLGNNYGYTF; V gene: TRBV11-2; clone size: many; D gene: -; J gene: TRBJ1-2
CDR3 DNA: TGTGCCAGCAGCAGGACAGCTAACTACGAGCAGTACTTC; CDR3 protein: CASSRTANYEQYF; V gene: TRBV9; clone size: few; D gene: -; J gene: TRBJ2-7
CDR3 DNA: TGTGCCAGCAGCCAGGGACGTGAAGCTTTCTTT; CDR3 protein: CASSQGREAFF; V gene: TRBV3-1; clone size: -; D gene: -; J gene: TRBJ1-1
CDR3 DNA: TGCAGCGCAGATGAAGCTTTCTTT; CDR3 protein: CSADEAFF; V gene: TRBV29-1; clone size: -; D gene: -; J gene: TRBJ1-1
CDR3 DNA: TGCAGTGTTCCAGGGAGATTGAACACTGAAGCTTTCTTT; CDR3 protein: CSVPGRLNTEAFF; V gene: TRBV20-1; clone size: few; D gene: -; J gene: TRBJ1-1
CDR3 DNA: TGTGCCAGCAGCGGAACAGGGGAAAGGTCCTACGAGCAGTACTTC; CDR3 protein: CASSGTGERSYEQYF; V gene: TRBV6-1; clone size: -; D gene: TRBD1; J gene: TRBJ2-7
CDR3 DNA: TGCAGTGCTAGGATTGAGGGAAGGAACACTGAAGCTTTCTTT; CDR3 protein: CSARIEGRNTEAFF; V gene: TRBV20-1; clone size: few; D gene: -; J gene: TRBJ1-1
CDR3 DNA: TGTGCCTGGAGCGGTGTAATTGGCTACACCTTC; CDR3 protein: CAWSGVIGYTF; V gene: TRBV30; clone size: many; D gene: -; J gene: TRBJ1-2
CDR3 DNA: TGTGCCAGCAGCCTCGGGACGGATCAGCCCCAGCATTTT; CDR3 protein: CASSLGTDQPQHF; V gene: TRBV27; clone size: many; D gene: -; J gene: TRBJ1-5
CDR3 DNA: TGTGCCAGCAGCCCCGCGGGGTATGTGTTTGGAGAGCAGTACTTC; CDR3 protein: CASSPAGYVFGEQYF; V gene: TRBV9; clone size: few; D gene: -; J gene: TRBJ2-7
CDR3 DNA: TGTGCCAGCAGCTTACGGGGCGGGGCGCACTACGAGCAGTACTTC; CDR3 protein: CASSLRGGAHYEQYF; V gene: TRBV11-2; clone size: -; D gene: -; J gene: TRBJ2-7
CDR3 DNA: TGTGCCAGCAGCTCGGGGGACCAGGAAGCTTTCTTT; CDR3 protein: CASSSGDQEAFF; V gene: TRBV7-9; clone size: many; D gene: -; J gene: TRBJ1-1
CDR3 DNA: TGCGCCAGCAGCCAGGACGCGGCGAACACTGAAGCTTTCTTT; CDR3 protein: CASSQDAANTEAFF; V gene: TRBV4-1; clone size: once; D gene: -; J gene: TRBJ1-1